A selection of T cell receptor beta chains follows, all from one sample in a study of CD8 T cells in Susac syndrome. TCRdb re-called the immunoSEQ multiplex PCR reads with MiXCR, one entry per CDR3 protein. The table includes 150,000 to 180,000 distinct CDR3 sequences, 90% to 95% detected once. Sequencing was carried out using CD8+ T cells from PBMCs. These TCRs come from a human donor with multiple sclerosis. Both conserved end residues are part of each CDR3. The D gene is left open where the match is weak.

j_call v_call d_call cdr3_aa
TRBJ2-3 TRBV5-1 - CASSLENRRYTDTQYF
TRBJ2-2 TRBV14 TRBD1 CASSQDQTGGTGELFF
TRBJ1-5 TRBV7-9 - CASSLEKGQPQHF
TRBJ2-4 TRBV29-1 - CSAATLAKNIQYF
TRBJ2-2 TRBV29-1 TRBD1 CSVFIRGSLFF
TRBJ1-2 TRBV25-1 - CASSEGSGYTF
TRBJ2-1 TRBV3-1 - CASSQVSRARNEQFF
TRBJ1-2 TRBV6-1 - CASSDDRLFDNYGYTF
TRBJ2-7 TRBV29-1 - CSVLDPSPPYEQYF
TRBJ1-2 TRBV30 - CAWSQRGRPHGYTF
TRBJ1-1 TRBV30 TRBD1 CAWRTGGIEAFF
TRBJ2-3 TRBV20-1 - CSARDPLGGPARDDTQYF
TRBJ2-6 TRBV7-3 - CASRPGAGANVLTF
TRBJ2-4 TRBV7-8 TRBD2 CASSLVAGSLKNIQYF